These 29 T cell receptor beta chains share one sample of origin, sequenced in a study of blood T cell repertoires in COVID-19. Assay: immunoSEQ multiplex PCR; the TCRdb copy retains only in-frame clones and omits some. The sample has 300,000 or so clones, about 84% seen once; the top ten hold 1.5% to 2%. What was sequenced was peripheral blood. The receptors were sampled from a woman in her fifties or sixties with acute or convalescent COVID-19.

This sequence joins TRBV6-5 and TRBJ2-7; a weak D match, TRBD2 (6 bases). This CDR3 has 15 residues. Trimming removed 2 bases at V and 1 base at J, with 12 bases between. CDR1 is MNHEY, CDR2 SVGAGI, per germline. The CDR3 nucleotides are TGTGCCAGCAGTTACACGGGGGAGGAGTCCTACGAGCAGTACTTC. Translation: CASSYTGEESYEQYF.

The V and J genes are TRBV25-1 and TRBJ2-5, with D hard to call. CDR3 size: 13 residues. CDR1 and CDR2 (germline): MGHDK, SYGVNS. V lost 5 bases and J lost 0, with 7 bases in between. DNA of the CDR3: TGTGCCAGCAGTTGGCAGAACCAAGAGACCCAGTACTTC. Translated: CASSWQNQETQYF. The full variable domain, with the rest looked up from reference TRBV25-1 and TRBJ2-5, is EADIYQTPRYLVIGTGKKITLECSQTMGHDKMYWYQQDPGMELHLIHYSYGVNSTEKGDLSSESTVSRIRTEHFPLTLESARPSHTSQYLCASSWQNQETQYFGPGTRLLVL.

This clone turned up a few times. The rearrangement joins TRBV7-9 to TRBJ2-1; 11 positions agree with TRBD2. The CDR3 is made up of 17 amino acids. Per the germline V gene, CDR1 is SEHNR and CDR2 is FQNEAQ (reference sequence). Trimming at V came to 1 base and at J to 4 bases, leaving 6 bases not matched to a gene. CDR3 sequence (DNA): TGTGCCAGCAGCTTAGTCGCTAGCGGGAGGACTTACAATGAGCAGTTCTTC. Protein sequence: CASSLVASGRTYNEQFF. The full variable domain, with the rest looked up from reference TRBV7-9 and TRBJ2-1, is DTGVSQNPRHKITKRGQNVTFRCDPISEHNRLYWYRQTLGQGPEFLTYFQNEAQLEKSRLLSDRFSAERPKGSFSTLEIQRTEQGDSAMYLCASSLVASGRTYNEQFFGPGTRLTVL.

This clone was seen a single time. This chain uses TRBV5-1 with TRBJ1-2; the match to TRBD1 covers 8 bases. Germline V gene sequence: CDR1 SGHRS, CDR2 YFSETQ. There are 15 residues in the CDR3. V shed 2 bases and J 2 bases; nucleotides not matched to a gene: 5. As DNA, the CDR3 is TGCGCCAGCAGCTTAGGACAGGGCCCGAACTATGGCTACACCTTC. Translation: CASSLGQGPNYGYTF.

This chain uses TRBV18 with TRBJ1-1; 8 bases match TRBD1. CDR1 is KGHSH, CDR2 LQKENI, per germline. The CDR3 sequence is 16 residues long. With 2 bases clipped from V and 0 bases from J, the junction kept 5 bases outside the gene matches. DNA for the CDR3: TGTGCCAGCTCACCAGTACAGGGGGGGATGAACACTGAAGCTTTCTTT. It codes for CASSPVQGGMNTEAFF.

This clone was detected a few times. V gene TRBV7-9 combines with J gene TRBJ2-3, with D maybe TRBD2 (6 bases). CDR3 length: 13 amino acids. Per germline, CDR1 SEHNR and CDR2 FQNEAQ (reference sequence). The V end was cut by 7 bases, the J end by 5 bases, with 13 bases between. CDR3 in amino acids: CASTGGSQDTQYF. For the CDR3, the DNA is TGTGCCAGCACAGGAGGGAGTCAAGATACGCAGTATTTT.

This clone was observed a few times. V is TRBV5-4 and J is TRBJ1-2; the D is unclear. The V gene's germline CDR1 is SGHNT and CDR2 YYREEE (reference sequence). The CDR3 has 12 residues. V was cut by 0 bases and J by 4 bases, with 4 bases left in between. As DNA, the CDR3 is TGTGCCAGCAGCTTGGATCGCTATGGCTACACCTTC. Protein product: CASSLDRYGYTF. Full variable domain (remainder filled in from reference TRBV5-4 and TRBJ1-2): ETGVTQSPTHLIKTRGQQVTLRCSSQSGHNTVSWYQQALGQGPQFIFQYYREEENGRGNFPPRFSGLQFPNYSSELNVNALELDDSALYLCASSLDRYGYTFGSGTRLTVV.

The rearrangement links TRBV28 to TRBJ2-7, with 8 bases fitting TRBD1. The CDR3 contains 14 residues. The V and J ends lost 4 bases and 5 bases, in that order; junction bases with no gene match: 7. Germline V CDR1 and CDR2: MDHEN, SYDVKM. This CDR3 is CASSSGQGRHEQYF. Here the CDR3 DNA reads TGTGCCAGCAGTTCCGGACAGGGTAGGCACGAGCAGTACTTC.

V gene TRBV10-1 combines with J gene TRBJ2-2; maybe TRBD2 (5 bases). Deletions cut 0 bases from V and 5 bases from J, with 7 bases between. CDR3 size: 14 residues. CDR1 is WNHNN, CDR2 SYGVQD, per germline (reference sequence). This CDR3 reads CASSESAETGELFF. Written as DNA, the CDR3 is TGCGCCAGCAGTGAGTCAGCGGAAACCGGGGAGCTGTTTTTT.

The rearrangement joins TRBV4-2 to TRBJ2-5; TRBD2 aligns across 16 bases. Trimming removed 5 bases from V and 3 bases from J; junction bases left unmatched: 3. The CDR3 extends over 16 amino acids. The germline gives CDR1 LGHNA, CDR2 YNFKEQ. Here the CDR3 reads CASSTGLAGGEETQYF. The CDR3, as DNA: TGTGCCAGCAGCACGGGACTAGCGGGAGGGGAAGAGACCCAGTACTTC.

This chain links TRBV4-1 with TRBJ1-4, with D perhaps matching TRBD1 (6 bases). The length of the CDR3 is 16 residues. Germline values: CDR1 MGHRA, CDR2 YSYEKL. V shed 4 bases and J shed 5 bases, with 17 bases lying between them. The CDR3 DNA reads TGCGCCAGCAGCCCTATACTCACAGGGCTAAATGAAAAACTGTTTTTT. It encodes CASSPILTGLNEKLFF.

The chain couples TRBV15 to TRBJ2-3; the match to TRBD2 covers 9 bases. There are 17 residues in the CDR3. The germline CDR1 and CDR2 sequences are LNHNV and YYDKDF (reference sequence). Trimming cost V 2 bases and J 1 base; bases outside gene matches: 7. The CDR3 DNA is TGTGCCACCAGCAGACGGATAGCGGGGGTTCGCACAGATACGCAGTATTTT. Its translation is CATSRRIAGVRTDTQYF.

This chain links TRBV4-1 with TRBJ2-1; 8 positions agree with TRBD1. Germline CDR1 is MGHRA and CDR2 is YSYEKL. With 5 bases clipped from V and 0 bases from J, the junction kept 9 bases outside the gene matches. The CDR3 contains 17 residues. CDR3 nucleotides: TGCGCCAGCAGCGCCCGGGACAGGTCTAGCTCCTACAATGAGCAGTTCTTC. This gives the protein CASSARDRSSSYNEQFF.

The chain combines TRBV28 with TRBJ1-1, with D possibly matching TRBD1 (6 bases). This CDR3 comprises 14 residues. Germline loops: CDR1 MDHEN, CDR2 SYDVKM. The V gene lost 5 bases and the J gene lost 5 bases, with 15 bases spanning the gap. CDR3 DNA: TGTGCCAGCAGTCCACAGGGAGTGGGAACTGAAGCTTTCTTT. This sequence encodes CASSPQGVGTEAFF. Using reference TRBV28 and TRBJ1-1 for the parts outside the CDR3, the full variable domain is DVKVTQSSRYLVKRTGEKVFLECVQDMDHENMFWYRQDPGLGLRLIYFSYDVKMKEKGDIPEGYSVSREKKERFSLILESASTNQTSMYLCASSPQGVGTEAFFGQGTRLTVV.

This chain links TRBV7-9 with TRBJ2-7; D might be TRBD2 (5 bases). Germline V gene lookup returns CDR1 SEHNR and CDR2 FQNEAQ (reference sequence). V lost 5 bases and J lost 0, with 8 bases in between. The CDR3 is 13 amino acids. The CDR3 sequence is CASSAGISYEQYF. The DNA for the CDR3 is TGTGCCAGCAGCGCCGGGATCTCCTACGAGCAGTACTTC.

This clone appeared a few times. This sequence joins TRBV27 and TRBJ1-4; D possibly corresponds to TRBD1 (5 bases). This CDR3 region has 17 residues. The V end lost 1 base, the J end lost 8 bases, and 20 bases lay between the germline ends. CDR1 and CDR2 (germline): MNHEY, SMNVEV (reference sequence). The CDR3 here is CASSLLYRQGGIEKLFF. CDR3 coding DNA: TGTGCCAGCAGTTTATTATATAGGCAGGGCGGGATAGAAAAACTGTTTTTT.

This chain uses TRBV5-4 with TRBJ1-3; a weak D match, TRBD1 (6 bases). The V end lost 4 bases, the J end lost 7 bases, and 15 bases lay between the germline ends. The CDR3 contains 14 residues. From germline, CDR1 is SGHNT and CDR2 YYREEE (reference sequence). The CDR3 DNA follows: TGTGCCAGCAGCCTCGGGACATTGAGCAACACCATATATTTT. It encodes CASSLGTLSNTIYF.

The V gene is TRBV4-1, the J gene TRBJ1-1; TRBD1 might be the D (5 bases). Germline CDR1 MGHRA, CDR2 YSYEKL. Trimming pared 0 bases from V and 11 bases from J, leaving 13 bases between. The CDR3 has 13 residues. CDR3 DNA: TGCGCCAGCAGCCAAGATCATGCAGGGATGGCTTTCTTT. Translated: CASSQDHAGMAFF.

The chain employs TRBV7-9 and TRBJ2-3; 10 positions match TRBD2. The germline V gene encodes CDR1 SEHNR and CDR2 FQNEAQ (reference sequence). The CDR3 spans 14 residues. The trim removed 4 bases at V and 5 bases at J, leaving 3 bases unmatched. The CDR3 sequence: CASSSRTSGDTQYF. The CDR3 DNA sequence: TGTGCCAGCAGCTCGCGGACTAGCGGAGATACGCAGTATTTT.

Remarks on this clone: The germline gene is not matched at one end of the junction; a read error may be the cause. The chain combines TRBV7-7 with TRBJ2-1; a possible D gene is TRBD2 (6 bases). This CDR3 has 15 residues. The V gene's germline CDR1 is SSHAT and CDR2 FNYEAQ (reference sequence). The DNA of the CDR3 is TGTGCTAGCAGTCGGCGGTGGACCGGCGGGGATGAGCAGTTCTTC. Translation gives CASSRRWTGGDEQFF.

The chain recombines TRBV5-1 with TRBJ2-1; 7 nucleotides align to TRBD2. This CDR3 has 14 residues. Germline V gene data show CDR1 as SGHRS and CDR2 as YFSETQ. Germline trimming cut 1 base from V and 8 bases from J; bases unmatched to any gene: 6. The CDR3 spells CASSLRGLVDEQFF. For the CDR3, the DNA is TGCGCCAGCAGCTTGAGAGGACTAGTTGATGAGCAGTTCTTC.

CDR3 sequence (DNA): TGTGCCAGCAGTTTGGCTAGCGGGGACAATGAGCAGTTCTTC. Protein: CASSLASGDNEQFF. The chain carries TRBV6-6 and TRBJ2-1, with 9 positions matching TRBD2. The V segment lost 4 bases and the J segment 5 bases; nucleotides outside the gene matches: 3. The CDR3 loop spans 14 amino acids. CDR1 is MNHNY and CDR2 is SVGAGI in the germline V gene (reference sequence).

The J gene is TRBJ1-3, the V gene TRBV28; 8 bases map to TRBD1. V dropped 8 bases and J dropped 0; count of bases not matched to a gene: 12. There are 17 residues in the CDR3. Germline V gene data show CDR1 as MDHEN and CDR2 as SYDVKM. The CDR3 sequence is CASRRGHELYSGNTIYF. CDR3 nucleotides: TGTGCCAGCCGCAGGGGGCACGAGCTTTACTCTGGAAACACCATATATTTT.

The chain uses TRBV7-6 and TRBJ2-1; D remains unclear. The V end lost 3 bases, the J end lost 5 bases, and 8 bases lay between the germline ends. This CDR3 is 13 amino acids long. Germline assignment: CDR1 SGHVS and CDR2 FNYEAQ. The CDR3 region is CASSFSANNEQFF. The DNA for the CDR3 is TGTGCCAGCAGCTTCTCCGCGAACAATGAGCAGTTCTTC.

V gene TRBV3-1 (or the pseudogene TRBV3-2) combines with J gene TRBJ1-5, with a weak D call TRBD1 (6 bases). The CDR3 runs 20 residues. V was shortened by 4 bases and J by 0 bases, with 25 bases between the two germline ends. The germline gives CDR1 LGHDT, CDR2 YNNKEL (reference sequence). CDR3 coding DNA: TGTGCCAGCAGCCCCCAAAGGTCGACAGGAGATAAGTATAGCAATCAGCCCCAGCATTTT. Amino acid sequence: CASSPQRSTGDKYSNQPQHF.

V gene TRBV5-1 combines with J gene TRBJ1-1; D is possibly TRBD1 (6 bases). V shed 0 bases and J shed 3 bases, with 15 bases lying between them. Germline V gene lookup returns CDR1 SGHRS and CDR2 YFSETQ. This CDR3 spans 16 amino acids. CDR3 in amino acids: CASSLALLGQYTEAFF. CDR3 DNA sequence: TGCGCCAGCAGCTTGGCCCTCCTCGGACAGTACACTGAAGCTTTCTTT.

J is TRBJ2-7 and V is TRBV6-5; D is possibly TRBD2 (6 bases). The V gene's germline CDR1 is MNHEY and CDR2 SVGAGI. V lost 0 bases and J lost 1, with 10 bases in between. The CDR3 covers 15 residues. The CDR3 is CASSYSRESSYEQYF. In DNA, the CDR3 is TGTGCCAGCAGTTACTCACGGGAGAGTTCCTACGAGCAGTACTTC.

V usage is TRBV9 and J usage is TRBJ2-7; D is perhaps TRBD1 (5 bases). Trimming pared 4 bases from V and 6 bases from J, leaving 17 bases between. CDR3 length: 14 amino acids. The germline V gene encodes CDR1 SGDLS and CDR2 YYNGEE. The CDR3 spells CASSPSGAQLEQYF. The CDR3 DNA reads as TGTGCCAGCAGCCCCTCTGGGGCCCAACTCGAGCAGTACTTC. Combining the CDR3 with reference TRBV9 and TRBJ2-7 gives the whole variable domain DSGVTQTPKHLITATGQRVTLRCSPRSGDLSVYWYQQSLDQGLQFLIQYYNGEERAKGNILERFSAQQFPDLHSELNLSSLELGDSALYFCASSPSGAQLEQYFGPGTRLTVT.

About this clone: The sample carries other DNA sequences with the same CDR3. The V gene is TRBV5-1, the J gene TRBJ1-6; D is unclear. V gave up 0 bases and J gave up 0 bases, with 4 bases separating them. CDR3 length: 15 residues. Per the germline V gene, CDR1 is SGHRS and CDR2 is YFSETQ. In DNA form, the CDR3 reads TGCGCCAGCAGCTTGGCGGGCTCCTATAATTCACCCCTCCACTTT. This gives the protein CASSLAGSYNSPLHF.